Listed below are T cell receptor beta chains from one sample, sequenced in a study of early stage breast cancer tumors. Measured with immunoSEQ multiplex PCR; TCRdb has only the in-frame clones, and not every one. Here the sample spans tens of thousands of clones, about four fifths being singletons. Sequenced input: blood. Every receptor here comes from a person in their fifties with breast cancer. The CDR3 runs from the conserved cysteine through the conserved F or W. D genes are given only for firm matches. The size of a clone is reported for some rows only, either as once, few or many, or as a class for expanded clones.

V	J	size	D	CDR3	DNA
TRBV6-6	TRBJ2-5	-	TRBD2	CASRPPGSGGGAQYF	TGTGCCAGCAGGCCACCCGGTTCGGGGGGTGGGGCCCAGTACTTC
TRBV4-1	TRBJ1-5	-	-	CASSQDRASNQPQHF	TGCGCCAGCAGCCAAGACCGAGCGAGCAATCAGCCCCAGCATTTT
TRBV5-6	TRBJ2-7	-	-	CASSSITAGRFIDEQYF	TGTGCCAGCAGCTCGATAACGGCCGGGCGGTTCATCGACGAGCAGTACTTC
TRBV5-4	TRBJ1-2	-	-	CASSGGTRNYGYTF	TGTGCCAGCAGCGGGGGGACGAGGAACTATGGCTACACCTTC
TRBV2	TRBJ2-7	-	-	CASRILGLYEQYF	TGTGCCAGCAGGATACTTGGGTTGTACGAGCAGTACTTC
TRBV27	TRBJ1-1	-	-	CASSLRQSRNTEAFF	TGTGCCAGCAGTTTACGACAGAGCCGGAACACTGAAGCTTTCTTT
TRBV27	TRBJ2-3	-	TRBD2	CASSGRAGTDTQYF	TGTGCCAGCAGCGGGAGGGCCGGCACAGATACGCAGTATTTT
TRBV5-1	TRBJ2-6	-	-	CASSLGISGANVLTF	TGCGCCAGCAGCTTGGGGATCTCTGGGGCCAACGTCCTGACTTTC
TRBV30	TRBJ1-2	-	-	CAWSDNYGYTF	TGTGCCTGGTCAGACAACTATGGCTACACCTTC
TRBV7-7	TRBJ1-5	-	-	CASASNQPQHF	TGTGCCAGCGCTAGCAATCAGCCCCAGCATTTT
TRBV9	TRBJ2-1	-	-	CASSVVRGREQFF	TGTGCCAGCAGCGTAGTGAGGGGAAGGGAGCAGTTCTTC
TRBV12-1	TRBJ1-6	-	-	CASSPRQGFNSPLHF	TGTGCCAGCAGCCCCAGACAGGGCTTCAATTCACCCCTCCACTTT
TRBV7-9	TRBJ2-5	-	TRBD1	CASSLWDREETQYF	TGTGCCAGCAGCCTATGGGACAGGGAGGAGACCCAGTACTTC
TRBV11-3	TRBJ2-2	-	TRBD2	CASSSEGLAGGELFF	TGTGCCAGCAGCTCGGAAGGACTAGCGGGCGGGGAGCTGTTTTTT
TRBV11-2	TRBJ2-7	-	TRBD2	CASSLFGREGAEQYF	TGTGCCAGCAGCTTATTCGGGCGGGAGGGCGCCGAGCAGTACTTC
TRBV5-1	TRBJ2-7	few	-	CASSSRGGISYEQYF	TGCGCCAGCAGCTCTAGAGGAGGGATTTCCTACGAGCAGTACTTC
TRBV10-3	TRBJ2-5	-	TRBD1	CAISGQGETQYF	TGTGCCATCAGTGGACAGGGAGAGACCCAGTACTTC
TRBV28	TRBJ1-6	few	-	CASLSMADSPLHF	TGTGCCAGCTTAAGTATGGCCGATTCACCCCTCCACTTT
TRBV28	TRBJ2-5	-	-	CATRKGAPETQYF	TGTGCCACCAGAAAAGGGGCGCCAGAGACCCAGTACTTC
TRBV4-1	TRBJ1-6	-	TRBD1	CASSQGQGRHSPLHF	TGCGCCAGCAGCCAAGGACAGGGGCGCCATTCACCCCTCCACTTT
TRBV5-1	TRBJ2-1	few	-	CASSPRSVGVNEQFF	TGCGCCAGCAGCCCCCGTTCGGTAGGGGTCAATGAGCAGTTCTTC
TRBV10-3	TRBJ2-2	-	-	CAIRKDGSTGELFF	TGTGCCATCAGGAAAGACGGGAGCACCGGGGAGCTGTTTTTT
TRBV27	TRBJ2-3	once	-	CASSTTPFRDTQYF	TGTGCCAGCAGTACCACCCCCTTCAGGGATACGCAGTATTTT
TRBV27	TRBJ2-7	few	-	CASSFWGRDNEQYF	TGTGCCAGCAGTTTCTGGGGGAGAGACAACGAGCAGTACTTC
TRBV5-1	TRBJ1-4	-	-	CASMSGATTNEKLFF	TGCGCCAGCATGTCAGGGGCTACAACTAATGAAAAACTGTTTTTT
TRBV5-5	TRBJ2-7	-	-	CASSLGQDDAYEQYF	TGTGCCAGCAGCTTGGGACAGGATGATGCCTACGAGCAGTACTTC
TRBV6-4	TRBJ2-1	-	TRBD2	CASSDSAGGGNEQFF	TGTGCCAGCAGTGACTCAGCGGGAGGGGGCAATGAGCAGTTCTTC
TRBV28	TRBJ1-2	-	-	CASARDGLFGYTF	TGTGCCAGCGCCCGGGACGGCCTCTTCGGCTACACCTTC
TRBV2	TRBJ2-5	-	-	CASSDQETQYF	TGTGCCAGCAGTGATCAAGAGACCCAGTACTTC
TRBV5-1	TRBJ2-5	-	TRBD2	CASSPHQRGGEETQYF	TGCGCCAGCAGCCCTCATCAGCGGGGGGGTGAAGAGACCCAGTACTTC
TRBV7-9	TRBJ1-2	-	-	CASSPPRDPNYGYTF	TGTGCCAGCAGCCCCCCGAGGGACCCTAACTATGGCTACACCTTC
TRBV14	TRBJ2-4	-	TRBD2	CASSQAPSGVVAKNIQYF	TGTGCCAGCAGCCAAGCTCCTAGCGGGGTCGTAGCCAAAAACATTCAGTACTTC
TRBV15	TRBJ2-7	-	-	CATSSVGEPYEQYF	TGTGCCACCAGCAGTGTAGGGGAACCCTACGAGCAGTACTTC
TRBV5-6	TRBJ2-7	-	TRBD1	CASSLDDRESPIRYF	TGTGCCAGCAGCTTGGATGACAGGGAGTCACCTATCAGGTACTTC
TRBV27	TRBJ2-3	-	-	CASSLSSRTQDTQYF	TGTGCCAGCAGTTTATCGTCCAGGACTCAAGATACGCAGTATTTT
TRBV7-3	TRBJ2-5	-	-	CASSLGSGPGETQYF	TGTGCCAGCAGCTTAGGTTCGGGTCCCGGGGAGACCCAGTACTTC
TRBV30	TRBJ2-5	-	-	CAWSVSGSQTQYF	TGTGCCTGGAGTGTCTCGGGGAGCCAGACCCAGTACTTC
TRBV2	TRBJ2-1	-	TRBD2	CASRTTSGGDNEQFF	TGTGCCAGCAGAACAACTAGCGGGGGTGACAATGAGCAGTTCTTC
TRBV4-2	TRBJ2-7	-	TRBD2	CASSQLGLAGTYEQYF	TGTGCCAGCAGCCAACTTGGACTAGCGGGAACCTACGAGCAGTACTTC
TRBV7-2	TRBJ1-1	-	-	CASSLLTATEAFF	TGTGCCAGCAGCTTACTCACCGCCACTGAAGCTTTCTTT
TRBV15	TRBJ2-5	-	-	CATSSRRNQETQYF	TGTGCCACCAGCTCTCGACGTAACCAAGAGACCCAGTACTTC